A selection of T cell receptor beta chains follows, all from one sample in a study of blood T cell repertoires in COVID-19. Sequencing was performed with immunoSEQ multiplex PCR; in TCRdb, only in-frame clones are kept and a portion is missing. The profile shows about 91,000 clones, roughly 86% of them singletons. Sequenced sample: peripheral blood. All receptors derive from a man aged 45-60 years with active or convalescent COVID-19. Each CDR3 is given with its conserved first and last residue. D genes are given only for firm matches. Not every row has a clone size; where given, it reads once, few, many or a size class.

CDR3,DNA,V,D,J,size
CASSSTGLDTQYF,TGTGCCAGCAGTTCGACAGGGCTCGATACGCAGTATTTT,TRBV12-3/TRBV12-4,TRBD1,TRBJ2-3,few
CATSLRGNTGELFF,TGTGCCACCAGTCTCAGGGGGAACACCGGGGAGCTGTTTTTT,TRBV24-1,-,TRBJ2-2,-
CASSIRRDTGYNEQFF,TGCGCCAGCAGCATACGCCGGGACACAGGATACAATGAGCAGTTCTTC,TRBV4-1,-,TRBJ2-1,few
CSASSFQGADSPLHF,TGCAGTGCTAGTTCGTTCCAGGGGGCGGATTCACCCCTCCACTTT,TRBV20-1,TRBD1,TRBJ1-6,-
CATSDPDRGHAFF,TGTGCCACCAGTGACCCGGACAGGGGGCATGCTTTCTTT,TRBV24-1,TRBD1,TRBJ1-1,-
CASSEPTQGAGGSGANVLTF,TGTGCCAGCAGTGAACCAACACAGGGGGCCGGGGGCTCTGGGGCCAACGTCCTGACTTTC,TRBV2,TRBD1,TRBJ2-6,once
CASRLTGSQETQYF,TGTGCCAGCCGATTGACAGGGAGTCAAGAGACCCAGTACTTC,TRBV3-1/TRBV3-2,TRBD1,TRBJ2-5,-
CASSQEDRGLWNTEAFF,TGTGCCAGCAGCCAAGAGGACAGGGGCCTTTGGAACACTGAAGCTTTCTTT,TRBV3-1/TRBV3-2,TRBD1,TRBJ1-1,-
CASSQDRGVLFF,TGTGCCAGCAGCCAAGATCGGGGGGTATTGTTTTTT,TRBV4-2,-,TRBJ1-4,-
CASSLRGDTGELFF,TGCGCCAGCAGCTTACGGGGGGACACCGGGGAGCTGTTTTTT,TRBV5-1,TRBD2,TRBJ2-2,-
CASSYSGGLNTGELFF,TGTGCCAGCAGTTACTCTGGCGGTTTGAACACCGGGGAGCTGTTTTTT,TRBV6-2/TRBV6-3,-,TRBJ2-2,-
CATSGAGKGGLKTQYF,TGTGCCACCAGTGGGGCAGGGAAAGGGGGTTTGAAGACCCAGTACTTC,TRBV24-1,-,TRBJ2-5,-
CASSQEQGGERDGYTF,TGCGCCAGCAGCCAAGAGCAGGGGGGCGAAAGGGATGGCTACACCTTC,TRBV4-1,TRBD1,TRBJ1-2,-
CASSEGKGEGQPQHF,TGTGCCAGCAGTGAAGGAAAAGGGGAGGGACAGCCCCAGCATTTT,TRBV25-1,-,TRBJ1-5,few
CASSQEGQGGYGYTF,TGTGCCAGCAGCCAAGAGGGACAGGGGGGATATGGCTACACCTTC,TRBV3-1/TRBV3-2,TRBD1,TRBJ1-2,once
CASRLPTGNTEAFF,TGTGCCAGCCGTCTCCCTACAGGGAATACTGAAGCTTTCTTT,TRBV28,-,TRBJ1-1,-
CASSQGTSGQETQYF,TGCGCCAGCAGCCAGGGGACTAGCGGCCAAGAGACCCAGTACTTC,TRBV5-1,TRBD2,TRBJ2-5,-
CASSLSGTEDTQYF,TGCGCCAGCAGCTTGTCAGGGACAGAAGATACGCAGTATTTT,TRBV5-1,TRBD1,TRBJ2-3,-
CASSRLAGEAFF,TGTGCCAGTAGTCGGCTAGCGGGGGAGGCGTTCTTC,TRBV19,TRBD2,TRBJ2-1,-
CASSDEMEGYTF,TGCGCCAGCAGTGACGAGATGGAGGGCTACACCTTC,TRBV10-1,-,TRBJ1-2,-
CASSFVGGETQYF,TGCGCCAGCAGCTTCGTGGGGGGTGAGACCCAGTACTTC,TRBV5-1,-,TRBJ2-5,-
CASSSPTRGLNSPLHF,TGTGCCAGCAGTTCCCCTACTCGGGGACTTAATTCACCCCTCCACTTT,TRBV28,-,TRBJ1-6,-
CASSLNVGQLNSPLHF,TGTGCCAGCAGCCTCAACGTCGGACAACTAAATTCACCCCTCCACTTT,TRBV16,-,TRBJ1-6,-
CASSLPGQGVHEQYF,TGTGCCAGCAGCTTACCGGGACAGGGCGTTCACGAGCAGTACTTC,TRBV7-8,TRBD1,TRBJ2-7,-
CASSFSGGATGEAFF,TGTGCCAGCAGCTTCTCAGGGGGCGCGACCGGTGAAGCTTTCTTT,TRBV7-8,TRBD1,TRBJ1-1,-
CASSLVVAGGITDTQYF,TGTGCCAGCAGCTTGGTAGTAGCGGGGGGAATCACAGATACGCAGTATTTT,TRBV5-5,TRBD2,TRBJ2-3,-
CASSFPSANTGELFF,TGCGCCAGCAGCTTCCCCAGCGCGAACACCGGGGAGCTGTTTTTT,TRBV5-1,-,TRBJ2-2,-
CSASADRKNQPQHF,TGCAGTGCTAGTGCGGACAGGAAAAATCAGCCCCAGCATTTT,TRBV20-1,TRBD1,TRBJ1-5,many
CASSVAPGLAGGEQFF,TGTGCCAGCAGCGTCGCCCCGGGACTAGCGGGGGGTGAGCAGTTCTTC,TRBV9,TRBD2,TRBJ2-1,-
CASSLEGQDLNGYTF,TGCGCCAGCAGCTTGGAGGGACAGGATTTGAATGGCTACACCTTC,TRBV5-1,TRBD1,TRBJ1-2,-
CASSTSRTERNSPLHF,TGTGCCAGTAGTACCTCCCGGACAGAGAGGAATTCACCCCTCCACTTT,TRBV19,-,TRBJ1-6,-
CATSRDRVRGQNSYEQYF,TGTGCCACCAGCAGAGATCGCGTCAGGGGGCAGAACTCCTACGAGCAGTACTTC,TRBV15,TRBD1,TRBJ2-7,-
CASSYPTAEPTDTQYF,TGTGCCAGCAGTTACCCTACAGCGGAGCCCACAGATACGCAGTATTTT,TRBV6-5,-,TRBJ2-3,-
CASSLTTGGGQPQHF,TGTGCCAGCAGTTTAACTACAGGGGGAGGACAGCCCCAGCATTTT,TRBV28,TRBD1,TRBJ1-5,-
CASSPPGQGREKLFF,TGTGCCAGCTCTCCTCCGGGACAGGGTCGCGAAAAACTGTTTTTT,TRBV18,TRBD1,TRBJ1-4,-
CASSLSGTSGGIGVTQYF,TGTGCCAGCAGCCTATCTGGCACTAGCGGGGGGATTGGGGTTACGCAGTATTTT,TRBV7-2,TRBD2,TRBJ2-3,-
CASSVAGGGNTGELFF,TGTGCCAGCAGTGTTGCTGGCGGGGGGAACACCGGGGAGCTGTTTTTT,TRBV2,TRBD2,TRBJ2-2,-
CASSAGRETQYF,TGTGCCAGCAGCGCGGGGAGGGAGACCCAGTACTTC,TRBV6-6,-,TRBJ2-5,-
CASSRQGPNTEAFF,TGTGCCAGCAGTCGACAGGGACCGAACACTGAAGCTTTCTTT,TRBV7-6,TRBD1,TRBJ1-1,-
CASRGTGRDTIYF,TGTGCCAGTAGAGGGACAGGGCGAGACACCATATATTTT,TRBV19,TRBD1,TRBJ1-3,-
CASRGGQQNQPQHF,TGTGCCAGCAGAGGGGGACAGCAAAATCAGCCCCAGCATTTT,TRBV2,TRBD1,TRBJ1-5,-
CATSRAPGTVEKLFF,TGTGCCACCAGCAGAGCTCCCGGGACAGTGGAAAAACTGTTTTTT,TRBV15,TRBD1,TRBJ1-4,once